The 2 T cell receptor beta chains below come from one sample, sequenced in a study of cytomegalovirus exposure and HLA in healthy donors. Profiling relied on immunoSEQ multiplex PCR, and the TCRdb table lists in-frame clones only, not all of them. The sample has about 140,000 clones, 82% seen once. Sequencing used PBMCs. Every receptor here comes from a man aged 30-40 years in good health and CMV-seropositive.

This chain connects TRBV11-2 to TRBJ2-5; the D is unclear. With 1 base removed from V and 5 bases from J, the gap between germline ends came to 8 bases. The CDR3 spans 13 residues. Germline CDR1 SGHAT, CDR2 FQNNGV. The DNA of the CDR3 is TGTGCCAGCAGCTTAGGCCTAAGCGAGACCCAGTACTTC. Its translation is CASSLGLSETQYF. The entire variable domain, with the rest obtained from reference TRBV11-2 and TRBJ2-5, is as follows: EAGVAQSPRYKIIEKRQSVAFWCNPISGHATLYWYQQILGQGPKLLIQFQNNGVVDDSQLPKDRFSAERLKGVDSTLKIQPAKLEDSAVYLCASSLGLSETQYFGPGTRLLVL.

In this sample, this clone turned up a few times. The chain employs TRBV7-6 and TRBJ2-7; no clear D. CDR1 and CDR2 from the germline V gene are SGHVS and FNYEAQ. The ends were cut back, 7 bases at V and 0 bases at J, with 22 bases in the middle. The length of the CDR3 is 17 residues. The DNA of the CDR3 is TGTGCCAGCACCACCCCTCCTTGGAGCCCCAGCTCCTACGAGCAGTACTTC. The encoded protein is CASTTPPWSPSSYEQYF. The full variable domain, rest sourced from reference TRBV7-6 and TRBJ2-7, is GAGVSQSPRYKVTKRGQDVALRCDPISGHVSLYWYRQALGQGPEFLTYFNYEAQQDKSGLPNDRFSAERPEGSISTLTIQRTEQRDSAMYRCASTTPPWSPSSYEQYFGPGTRLTVT.